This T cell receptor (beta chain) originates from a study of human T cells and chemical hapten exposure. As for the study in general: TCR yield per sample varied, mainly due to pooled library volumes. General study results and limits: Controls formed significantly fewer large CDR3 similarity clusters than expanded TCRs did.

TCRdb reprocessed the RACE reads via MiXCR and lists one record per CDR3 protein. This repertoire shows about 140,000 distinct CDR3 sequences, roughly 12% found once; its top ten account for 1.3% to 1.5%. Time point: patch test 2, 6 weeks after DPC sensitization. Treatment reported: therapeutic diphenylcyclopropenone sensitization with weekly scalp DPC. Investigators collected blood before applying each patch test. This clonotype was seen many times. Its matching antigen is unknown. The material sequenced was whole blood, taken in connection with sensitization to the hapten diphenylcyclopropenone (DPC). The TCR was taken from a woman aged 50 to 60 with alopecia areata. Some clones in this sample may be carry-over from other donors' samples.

The CDR3 protein is CAWSKNEQFF. The DNA for the CDR3 is TGTGCCTGGAGTAAAAATGAGCAGTTCTTC. V usage is TRBV30 and J usage is TRBJ2-1; no firm D call. Germline V gene sequence: CDR1 GTSNPN, CDR2 SVGIG (reference sequence). V gave up 2 bases and J gave up 7 bases, with 3 bases separating them. The CDR3 has 10 residues.